Listed here is a single TCR beta chain. These data are taken from a study of blood T cells in healthy people across ages. A sample-barcoded 5' primer and a J-beta primer mix were used in a second PCR of about 6 to 12 cycles. One entry per CDR3 protein, called by TCRdb with MiXCR from the 5' RACE reads. This sample yields about 560,000 distinct CDR3 sequences, of which around 27% are seen a single time; approximately 3.7% belongs to the top ten. Per sample, a minimum of 6.5 million PBMCs were isolated. V was clipped by 5 bases and J by 5 bases; unmatched bases: 6. Germline loops: CDR1 KGHDR, CDR2 SFDVKD. CDR3 length equals 16 residues. This sample also appeared in a second study, on T cells of mothers and their children. As reported in that work: At around 1.5 ug per 15 ul, all of the extracted RNA went into cDNA synthesis. It was observed that no persistent microchimeric T cell clones could be detected.

The material sequenced was blood. This receptor was identified in a boy under 10 years old in good health. The rearrangement links TRBV24-1 to TRBJ2-5; 14 nucleotides align to TRBD2. The DNA of the CDR3 is TGTGCCACCAGTGTCACCGGGACTAGCGGGGGTGAGACCCAGTACTTC. Translation gives CATSVTGTSGGETQYF.